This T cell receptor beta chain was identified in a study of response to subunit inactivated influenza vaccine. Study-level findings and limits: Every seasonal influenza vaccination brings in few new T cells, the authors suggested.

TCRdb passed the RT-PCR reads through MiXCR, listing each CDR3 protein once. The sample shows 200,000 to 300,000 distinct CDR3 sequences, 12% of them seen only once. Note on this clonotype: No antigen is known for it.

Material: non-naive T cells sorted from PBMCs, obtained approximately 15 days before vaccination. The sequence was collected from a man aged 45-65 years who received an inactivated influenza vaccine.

The CDR3 region has the DNA TGTGCCAGCAGAGACCTCTTTAGCGGATCAACCTACGAGCAGTACTTC. As protein: CASRDLFSGSTYEQYF. V and J are TRBV2 and TRBJ2-7, with a possible D match to TRBD2 (6 bases). Looked up from germline, CDR1 is SNHLY and CDR2 is FYNNEI. V was cut by 6 bases and J by 2 bases, with 20 bases left in between. The CDR3 runs 16 residues.